This passage covers 20 T cell receptor beta chains from one sample sequenced in a study of human T cells and chemical hapten exposure. Time point noted: patch test 2, 6 weeks after DPC sensitization. The treatment here: therapeutic diphenylcyclopropenone sensitization with weekly scalp DPC. TCRdb used MiXCR to reprocess the RACE reads, holding one entry per CDR3 protein. This table has about 85,000 distinct CDR3 sequences, 11% appearing once. Sequencing was performed on whole blood, taken in connection with sensitization to the hapten diphenylcyclopropenone (DPC). These receptors all come from a man aged 18-30 years with alopecia areata. Some clones in this sample may be carry-over from other donors' samples.

The chain carries TRBV9 and TRBJ2-3; D is ambiguous. This CDR3 is 13 amino acids long. V lost 0 bases to trimming and J lost 3 bases, with 5 bases between them. The germline V gene encodes CDR1 SGDLS and CDR2 YYNGEE. The CDR3 loop is CASSVAPTDTQYF. As DNA, the CDR3 is TGTGCCAGCAGCGTAGCCCCAACAGATACGCAGTATTTT.

This clonotype appeared a few times. The rearrangement uses TRBV20-1 and TRBJ2-1; 9 nucleotides agree with TRBD2. Germline CDR1 reads DFQATT; CDR2 reads SNEGSKA (reference sequence). V shed 5 bases, J shed 4 bases, and the junction held 15 bases outside the gene matches. The CDR3 sequence is 17 residues long. CDR3 bases: TGCAGTGCTCCTCTTTTCGGGCTAGCGGGGCCATACAATGAGCAGTTCTTC. Its translation: CSAPLFGLAGPYNEQFF.

This clonotype was picked up many times. The chain combines TRBV7-2 with TRBJ1-1; a possible D gene is TRBD1 (6 bases). Per the germline V gene, CDR1 is SGHTA and CDR2 is FQGNSA. Trimming took off 3 bases at V and 1 base at J, with 6 bases between the two ends. CDR3 size: 13 residues. CDR3 DNA sequence: TGTGCCAGCAGCTTCAGGGGGAACACTGAAGCTTTCTTT. Translation: CASSFRGNTEAFF.

Only a few counts were recorded for this clonotype. The chain couples TRBV5-1 to TRBJ2-1; maybe TRBD2 (6 bases). This CDR3 region has 13 residues. Per the germline V gene, CDR1 is SGHRS and CDR2 is YFSETQ. The V gene lost 0 bases and the J gene lost 8 bases, with 9 bases spanning the gap. The CDR3 DNA reads TGCGCCAGCAGCTTGGGTGGGGAGGATGAGCAGTTCTTC. Translation: CASSLGGEDEQFF. Filled out from reference TRBV5-1 and TRBJ2-1, the complete variable domain reads KAGVTQTPRYLIKTRGQQVTLSCSPISGHRSVSWYQQTPGQGLQFLFEYFSETQRNKGNFPGRFSGRQFSNSRSEMNVSTLELGDSALYLCASSLGGEDEQFFGPGTRLTVL.

This clonotype was recorded at least ten times. V gene TRBV4-3 combines with J gene TRBJ1-5; maybe TRBD1 (6 bases). V was clipped by 0 bases and J by 6 bases, with 12 bases between them. There are 15 residues in the CDR3. Germline V CDR1 and CDR2: LGHNA, YSLEER. The CDR3 sequence: CASSQEGGTGQPQHF. DNA of the CDR3: TGCGCCAGCAGCCAAGAAGGGGGTACGGGTCAGCCCCAGCATTTT.

In its sample, this clonotype was seen many times. V is TRBV12-3 or TRBV12-4 and J is TRBJ2-5; possible D gene TRBD2, 5 bases. This CDR3 is 22 amino acids long. V was trimmed by 3 bases and J by 5 bases, leaving 37 bases between them. DNA for the CDR3: TGTGCCAGCAGTTTTCCCAGCCACCGAGGGTCTCAGAGCAGACGGGGATATGAGACCCAGTACTTC. It specifies CASSFPSHRGSQSRRGYETQYF.

This clonotype was seen a few times. This chain uses TRBV7-2 with TRBJ2-1; TRBD2 is a possible D gene (7 bases). Germline lookup yields CDR1 SGHTA and CDR2 FQGNSA. V was trimmed by 2 bases and J by 6 bases, leaving 14 bases between them. This CDR3 has 15 amino acids. The CDR3 loop is CASSLNGGRFNEQFF. CDR3 nucleotides: TGTGCCAGCAGCTTAAACGGGGGGCGTTTCAATGAGCAGTTCTTC. Using reference TRBV7-2 and TRBJ2-1 for the parts outside the CDR3, the full variable domain is GAGVSQSPSNKVTEKGKDVELRCDPISGHTALYWYRQSLGQGLEFLIYFQGNSAPDKSGLPSDRFSAERTGGSVSTLTIQRTQQEDSAVYLCASSLNGGRFNEQFFGPGTRLTVL.

The V call is TRBV3-1, the J call TRBJ2-1; 9 positions agree with TRBD2. The CDR3 spans 16 residues. J gave up 6 bases and V 7 bases, and 13 bases lay outside the gene matches. Germline V gene lookup returns CDR1 LGHDT and CDR2 YNNKEL (reference sequence). The CDR3 bases are TGTGCCAGCACCCGAGCGGGGGGCCCCACCCCCAATGAGCAGTTCTTC. As protein: CASTRAGGPTPNEQFF.

The chain combines TRBV4-1 with TRBJ1-2; TRBD1 matches at 8 bases. CDR1 and CDR2 from the germline V gene are MGHRA and YSYEKL. The CDR3 is 13 amino acids. V lost 0 bases to trimming and J lost 7 bases; unmatched junction nucleotides: 1. The CDR3 region is CASSQEDRGGYTF. As DNA, the CDR3 is TGCGCCAGCAGCCAAGAAGACAGGGGTGGCTACACCTTC.

This clonotype has only a few counts. The chain couples TRBV20-1 to TRBJ2-1; 10 positions match TRBD2. From germline, CDR1 is DFQATT and CDR2 SNEGSKA (reference sequence). The junction had 8 bases not matched to a gene; V was cut back by 3 bases and J by 0 bases. There are 17 residues in the CDR3. The CDR3 DNA follows: TGCAGTGCTAGGATGTATAGCGGGGGGAGCTCCTACAATGAGCAGTTCTTC. Translating gives CSARMYSGGSSYNEQFF.

This clonotype appeared a few times. The genes are TRBV6-4 and TRBJ2-3; 9 bases map to TRBD1. The CDR3 runs 15 residues. Per the germline V gene, CDR1 is MRHNA and CDR2 is SNTAGT. Trimming cost V 1 base and J 4 bases; bases outside gene matches: 3. CDR3 protein: CASSDWGQGADTQYF. In DNA form, the CDR3 reads TGTGCCAGCAGTGACTGGGGACAGGGAGCAGATACGCAGTATTTT.

DNA for the CDR3: TGTGCCACCAGTGATCCCGTAAGGGACGGCAATGAGCAGTTCTTC. It specifies CATSDPVRDGNEQFF. The chain recombines TRBV24-1 with TRBJ2-1; D is possibly TRBD1 or TRBD2 (5 bases each). The CDR3 consists of 15 residues. Germline CDR1 is KGHDR and CDR2 is SFDVKD. Trimming stripped 3 bases from V and 6 bases from J, with 14 bases between.

The chain combines TRBV6-5 with TRBJ2-2, with D unresolved. Germline assignment: CDR1 MNHEY and CDR2 SVGAGI. The CDR3 is 15 amino acids. Between the trimmed V and J ends, which lost 6 bases and 2 bases, there was a span of 13 bases. This CDR3 reads CASRPAWSNTGELFF. CDR3 in DNA: TGTGCCAGCAGGCCGGCTTGGAGCAACACCGGGGAGCTGTTTTTT.

The table lists this clonotype with many counts. The chain combines TRBV7-8 with TRBJ1-5, with 7 positions matching TRBD1. V shed 5 bases, J shed 2 bases, and the junction held 6 bases outside the gene matches. The CDR3 sequence is 15 residues long. Germline CDR1 SGHVS, CDR2 FQNEAQ. CDR3 DNA sequence: TGTGCCAGCAGCGCCCAAACAGGGGGCAATCAGCCCCAGCATTTT. Its protein is CASSAQTGGNQPQHF.

This clonotype was seen more than once but under ten times. The rearrangement uses TRBV5-3 and TRBJ2-7; D is possibly TRBD1 (5 bases). TRBV5-3 carries the ORF label, with uncertain function. The CDR3 spans 24 residues. Trimming shortened V by 8 bases and J by 0 bases, and 45 bases separated the two germline ends. CDR3 DNA: TGTGCCAGTATTGCCCGGGTATGCAGAAGGGGTTTTGATACCACCAAGAATAGCTCCTACGAGCAGTACGTC. It specifies CASIARVCRRGFDTTKNSSYEQYV.

The rearrangement uses TRBV27 and TRBJ1-2; D remains ambiguous. V shed 8 bases and J shed 2 bases, with 9 bases lying between them. Germline values: CDR1 MNHEY, CDR2 SMNVEV (reference sequence). The length of the CDR3 is 12 residues. The CDR3 reads CASRNLNYGYTF. In nucleotides, the CDR3 is TGTGCCAGCCGGAATCTCAACTATGGCTACACCTTC.

This clonotype was seen at least ten times. J is TRBJ1-5 and V is TRBV28, with no clear D. Germline CDR1 and CDR2: MDHEN and SYDVKM. Trimming left V 6 bases short and J 7 bases short, with 7 bases between. This CDR3 is 11 amino acids long. This CDR3 reads CASSTAQPQHF. The CDR3 DNA reads as TGTGCCAGCAGCACAGCCCAGCCCCAGCATTTT. Supplemented by reference TRBV28 and TRBJ1-5, the full variable domain reads DVKVTQSSRYLVKRTGEKVFLECVQDMDHENMFWYRQDPGLGLRLIYFSYDVKMKEKGDIPEGYSVSREKKERFSLILESASTNQTSMYLCASSTAQPQHFGDGTRLSIL.

The chain combines TRBV6-1 with TRBJ2-3; no firm D call. The CDR3 is 14 amino acids. Germline CDR1 and CDR2: MNHNS and SASEGT. V was pared by 2 bases and J by 5 bases, with 11 bases between. CDR3 residues: CASSESGEKDTQYF. CDR3 nucleotides: TGTGCCAGCAGTGAATCAGGCGAAAAAGATACGCAGTATTTT.

This rearrangement joins TRBV7-2 to TRBJ2-3, with D unclear. This CDR3 spans 14 amino acids. V shed 3 bases and J shed 6 bases, with 13 bases lying between them. The germline CDR1 and CDR2 sequences are SGHTA and FQGNSA. CDR3 coding DNA: TGTGCCAGCAGCTTCCCCTCAGAAGTCGATACGCAGTATTTT. Protein product: CASSFPSEVDTQYF.

Many counts were recorded for this clonotype. The J gene is TRBJ1-1, the V gene TRBV29-1; possibly TRBD1 for D (5 bases). The CDR3 sequence is 13 residues long. Germline V gives CDR1 SQVTM, CDR2 ANQGSEA. V was shortened by 3 bases and J by 1 base, with 9 bases between the two germline ends. The CDR3 reads CSVDGGENTEAFF. The CDR3 nucleotides read TGCAGCGTTGACGGGGGGGAGAACACTGAAGCTTTCTTT.